Listed below are T cell receptor beta chains from one sample, sequenced in a study of T-cell reconstitution after alpha-beta-depleted transplantation in children. TCRdb re-called the PCR reads with MiXCR, one entry per CDR3 protein. The sample holds approximately 980,000 distinct CDR3 sequences, about 29% seen once. The source material was PBMCs, mostly from graft donor cells, sampled 360 days after TCRalphabeta/CD19-depleted stem cell transplant. These receptors all stem from a boy younger than two who had a stem cell transplant for SCID, so the T cells may come from the graft donor. The CDR3 runs from the conserved cysteine through the conserved F or W. The D gene is left open where the match is weak. Some rows have no size entry. The others give once, few or many, or a class for an expanded clone.

>TRBV2|TRBD1|few|TRBJ1-5
CASTGGPNQPQHF
TGTGCCAGCACAGGGGGACCGAATCAGCCCCAGCATTTT
>TRBV3-1|NA|NA|TRBJ2-3
CASCSSGVTDTQYF
TGTGCCAGCTGTTCGTCGGGGGTCACAGATACGCAGTATTTT
>TRBV12-3/TRBV12-4|TRBD2|few|TRBJ2-7
CASSLLKTSQDEQYF
TGTGCCAGCAGTTTACTTAAGACTAGCCAGGACGAGCAGTACTTC
>TRBV12-3/TRBV12-4|TRBD1|few|TRBJ2-3
CASSMGDRGTDTQYF
TGTGCCAGCAGTATGGGGGACAGAGGCACAGATACGCAGTATTTT
>TRBV3-1|NA|NA|TRBJ2-4
CASSQTNHLAKNIQYF
TGTGCCAGCAGCCAAACTAATCATCTAGCCAAAAACATTCAGTACTTC
>TRBV5-5|NA|few|TRBJ1-5
CASSSRPGNQPQHF
TGTGCCAGCAGCTCCCGACCAGGGAATCAGCCCCAGCATTTT
>TRBV7-4|TRBD2|NA|TRBJ2-3
CASSPTGTSGGTSTDTQYF
TGTGCCAGCAGCCCAACCGGGACTAGCGGGGGGACGAGCACAGATACGCAGTATTTT
>TRBV7-2|NA|NA|TRBJ2-5
CASSPPWGETQYF
TGTGCCAGCAGCCCACCTTGGGGAGAGACCCAGTACTTC
>TRBV6-5|NA|few|TRBJ1-4
CASSYKVWQRATNEKLFF
TGTGCCAGCAGTTATAAGGTCTGGCAGCGTGCAACTAATGAAAAACTGTTTTTT
>TRBV4-1|NA|few|TRBJ2-1
CASSQGGILIVREQFF
TGCGCCAGCAGCCAAGGCGGTATCTTGATAGTTCGCGAGCAGTTCTTC
>TRBV20-1|TRBD1|NA|TRBJ1-5
CSARALGQGPNQPQHF
TGCAGTGCTAGAGCCCTCGGACAGGGACCCAATCAGCCCCAGCATTTT
>TRBV20-1|TRBD1|few|TRBJ1-6
CSALGQGLHNSPLHF
TGCAGTGCTCTTGGACAGGGGCTCCATAATTCACCCCTCCACTTT
>TRBV12-3/TRBV12-4|NA|few|TRBJ1-5
CASSLLGPRENQPQHF
TGTGCCAGCAGTTTATTGGGACCAAGGGAGAATCAGCCCCAGCATTTT
>TRBV29-1|NA|NA|TRBJ2-5
CSVDHQETQYF
TGCAGCGTCGACCACCAAGAGACCCAGTACTTC
>TRBV20-1|TRBD2|few|TRBJ2-3
CSARAAGGPTDTQYF
TGCAGTGCTAGAGCCGCGGGGGGGCCCACAGATACGCAGTATTTT
>TRBV18|NA|NA|TRBJ1-6
CASSPGAVSSYNSPLHF
TGTGCCAGCTCACCAGGGGCAGTAAGCTCCTATAATTCACCCCTCCACTTT
>TRBV9|NA|few|TRBJ2-5
CASSVELRDRLWTQYF
TGTGCCAGCAGCGTAGAACTAAGGGACCGCCTATGGACCCAGTACTTC
>TRBV18|TRBD1|few|TRBJ2-1
CASSPNGQGSLNEQFF
TGTGCCAGCTCACCCAACGGACAGGGGTCTCTTAATGAGCAGTTCTTC
>TRBV15|TRBD2|few|TRBJ2-7
CATSRLAGASYEQYF
TGTGCCACCAGCAGATTGGCGGGAGCCTCCTACGAGCAGTACTTC
>TRBV29-1|NA|NA|TRBJ1-1
CSVEAVEEAFF
TGCAGCGTTGAGGCGGTTGAAGAAGCTTTCTTT
>TRBV4-2|TRBD2|few|TRBJ2-3
CASSQGPSGGIPDTQYF
TGTGCCAGCAGCCAAGGACCTAGCGGGGGGATCCCAGATACGCAGTATTTT
>TRBV20-1|NA|few|TRBJ2-3
CSASPMGPKYSNTDTQYF
TGCAGTGCTAGCCCCATGGGACCAAAATACTCAAACACAGATACGCAGTATTTT
>TRBV5-1|NA|few|TRBJ2-7
CASSLAGTQDEQYF
TGCGCCAGCAGCTTGGCCGGGACCCAAGACGAGCAGTACTTC
>TRBV7-9|TRBD2|few|TRBJ2-1
CASSLTSGVTNEQFF
TGTGCCAGCAGCTTGACTAGCGGGGTTACCAATGAGCAGTTCTTC
>TRBV7-2|NA|NA|TRBJ1-2
CASSLPAPGGYTF
TGTGCCAGCAGCTTACCCGCCCCAGGGGGCTACACCTTC
>TRBV5-4|NA|NA|TRBJ2-1
CASSLGGRGLFNEQFF
TGTGCCAGCAGCTTGGGAGGTCGGGGGCTATTTAATGAGCAGTTCTTC
>TRBV20-1|TRBD2|few|TRBJ2-7
CSARPGGPFYEQYF
TGCAGTGCCCGCCCGGGGGGACCATTCTACGAGCAGTACTTC
>TRBV6-5|TRBD1|many|TRBJ2-7
CASSRTGGEQYF
TGTGCCAGCAGCCGCACAGGGGGCGAGCAGTACTTC
>TRBV10-3|TRBD2|NA|TRBJ2-5
CAISEPLGGGSQQETQYF
TGTGCCATCAGTGAGCCGCTGGGCGGGGGTAGTCAGCAAGAGACCCAGTACTTC
>TRBV6-2/TRBV6-3|TRBD2|NA|TRBJ2-3
CASRPGLAETQYF
TGTGCCAGCAGACCGGGACTAGCGGAAACGCAGTATTTT
>TRBV5-6|NA|few|TRBJ2-3
CASSSSDLTDTQYF
TGTGCCAGCAGCTCTTCGGACCTCACAGATACGCAGTATTTT
>TRBV2|NA|NA|TRBJ1-2
CASREGYTF
TGTGCCAGCAGAGAGGGCTACACCTTC
>TRBV6-1|NA|NA|TRBJ1-6
CASSPSNRHVSPLHF
TGTGCCAGCAGCCCGTCGAACAGGCATGTATCACCCCTCCACTTT
>TRBV2|NA|few|TRBJ2-7
CASGPSYEQYF
TGTGCCAGCGGTCCCTCCTACGAGCAGTACTTC
>TRBV10-3|NA|few|TRBJ1-6
CAIRGVGTVANSPLHF
TGTGCCATCAGAGGTGTAGGAACAGTCGCTAATTCACCCCTCCACTTT
>TRBV2|NA|NA|TRBJ1-2
CASGLTGYGYTF
TGTGCCAGCGGGCTCACAGGTTATGGCTACACCTTC
>TRBV4-2|TRBD2|NA|TRBJ2-5
CASSQGLAGGAQETQYF
TGTGCCAGCAGCCAGGGACTAGCGGGGGGCGCACAAGAGACCCAGTACTTC
>TRBV20-1|NA|few|TRBJ2-5
CSAQGTLGVETQYF
TGCAGTGCCCAAGGGACATTGGGTGTGGAGACCCAGTACTTC
>TRBV5-1|NA|few|TRBJ2-5
CATHRSSFQETQYF
TGCGCCACCCACCGATCTAGCTTCCAAGAGACCCAGTACTTC
>TRBV4-1|TRBD2|few|TRBJ2-5
CASSQARRFGGGREETQYF
TGCGCCAGCAGCCAAGCCCGTCGATTTGGCGGGGGGCGGGAGGAGACCCAGTACTTC
>TRBV12-3/TRBV12-4|TRBD1|few|TRBJ2-5
CASTQGVVETQYF
TGTGCCAGCACCCAGGGGGTCGTAGAGACCCAGTACTTC